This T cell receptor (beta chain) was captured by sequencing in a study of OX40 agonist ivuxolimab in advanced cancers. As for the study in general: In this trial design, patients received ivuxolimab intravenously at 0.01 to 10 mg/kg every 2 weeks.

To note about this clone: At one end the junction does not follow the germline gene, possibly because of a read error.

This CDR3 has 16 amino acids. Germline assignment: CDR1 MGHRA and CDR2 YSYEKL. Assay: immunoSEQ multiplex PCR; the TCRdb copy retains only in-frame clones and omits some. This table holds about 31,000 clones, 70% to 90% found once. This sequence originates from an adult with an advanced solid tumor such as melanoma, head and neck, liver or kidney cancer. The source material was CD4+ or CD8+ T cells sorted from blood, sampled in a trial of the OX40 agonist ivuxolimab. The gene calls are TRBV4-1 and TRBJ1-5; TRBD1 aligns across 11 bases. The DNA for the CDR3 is TGCGCCAGCAGCCAAGTCCGGACAGGGGGCAAACAGCCCCAGCATTTT. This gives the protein CASSQVRTGGKQPQHF.